This TCR beta chain is drawn from a study of T-cell memory formation after mild COVID-19 (dated by TCRdb to 2020 to 2023). Study-wide context: Most TCR sequence clusters were specific to one of the two donors. In two donors, T-cell clones that expanded and contracted after mild COVID-19 were followed by sequencing TCRalpha and TCRbeta repertoires longitudinally. The cohort was made up of two young adult volunteers, one female and one male, who were previously healthy.

Instrument on record: Illumina NovaSeq 6000. TCRalpha and TCRbeta cDNA libraries were built by 5'RACE with constant-segment primers, adding sample barcodes and unique molecular identifiers. Trizol reagent was used to extract RNA from every sample. Amplification of the libraries took two PCR steps, and the second step added a second sample barcode plus Illumina TruSeq adapters. Sequencing of the libraries was done on an Illumina NovaSeq, producing 2 x 150 bp paired-end reads. In the original analysis: The reads were demultiplexed and collapsed into UMI-guided consensus sequences using migec v1.2.7. With mixcr v2.1.11, UMI consensuses were aligned to TRA and TRB V and J templates and assembled into clonotypes. Expanded or contracted clonotypes were those called significant by both edgeR and NoisET, with noise models trained on biological replicates. For edgeR calls, a false discovery rate-adjusted p below 0.01 and a log2 fold-change threshold of 1 were applied. As an exploratory analysis of dynamics, PCA with hierarchical clustering was applied to max-normalized trajectories of the 1000 most abundant clonotypes. Separately sequenced CD4+ and CD8+ repertoires were used to assign the CD4 or CD8 phenotype of responding clones. TCRdb took the public reads, trimmed them with fastp at Q25, ran MiXCR for clone calling and kept in-frame beta chains. Rows are combined by CDR3 protein, so each entry shows the most common genes and DNA. The V and J calls were not made by the authors but by TCRdb's processing. This sample has 250,000 to 400,000 distinct CDR3 sequences in its table, and around 15% of those were observed once. 21% of the sample lies in the top ten.

On this clonotype: What antigen it recognizes has not been identified. Base-call qualities are not available, and no considerably larger clone is one nucleotide away.

What the research found in general, with its limitations: Only a couple of mild cases were covered in the study, and larger cohorts including severe cases with pre-infection samples were considered necessary. Contracting CD4+ clones were found mainly in CM and EM memory subsets, while CD8+ clones were enriched in EMRA. Some responding clones were found in pre-infection memory, which suggests that pre-existing cross-reactive memory T cells took part in the SARS-CoV-2 response. SARS-CoV-2 specificity of the second-wave clones peaking on day 37 was not confirmed. Balanced CD4/CD8 phenotypes were observed for clones contracting from day 15 to 85, whereas a bias towards CD4+ was observed for a second wave of clones expanding from day 15 to 37.

PBMCs were isolated by Ficoll-Paque density gradient centrifugation. The sample was PBMCs or a T cell subset sorted from them (not recorded which). The TCR originated in a young man who had mild COVID-19 (a few samples of this study predate the infection). The sample titles of this study are shuffled in the database, so cell type and time point are left out; the donor was told from shared clones.

The bases are TGTGCCAGTAGTATAGATGCTGGGTCAGTTAATTCACCCCTCCACTTT. Translated, this is CASSIDAGSVNSPLHF. The V and J genes are TRBV19 and TRBJ1-6; a confident D gene designation cannot be given. From a lookup of the germline V gene (reference sequence), CDR1 and CDR2 are LNHDA and SQIVND. The CDR3, from cysteine to phenylalanine, totals 16 residues. The kept DNA is CDR3 alone, 48 bases in frame from the first base. V and J lose 0 bases and 6 bases, and a span of 12 bases separates them. Extended through the reference TRBV19 and TRBJ1-6 proteins, this CDR3 yields the full variable domain: DGGITQSPKYLFRKEGQNVTLSCEQNLNHDAMYWYRQDPGQGLRLIYYSQIVNDFQKGDIAEGYSVSREKKESFPLTVTSAQKNPTAFYLCASSIDAGSVNSPLHFGNGTRLTVT.